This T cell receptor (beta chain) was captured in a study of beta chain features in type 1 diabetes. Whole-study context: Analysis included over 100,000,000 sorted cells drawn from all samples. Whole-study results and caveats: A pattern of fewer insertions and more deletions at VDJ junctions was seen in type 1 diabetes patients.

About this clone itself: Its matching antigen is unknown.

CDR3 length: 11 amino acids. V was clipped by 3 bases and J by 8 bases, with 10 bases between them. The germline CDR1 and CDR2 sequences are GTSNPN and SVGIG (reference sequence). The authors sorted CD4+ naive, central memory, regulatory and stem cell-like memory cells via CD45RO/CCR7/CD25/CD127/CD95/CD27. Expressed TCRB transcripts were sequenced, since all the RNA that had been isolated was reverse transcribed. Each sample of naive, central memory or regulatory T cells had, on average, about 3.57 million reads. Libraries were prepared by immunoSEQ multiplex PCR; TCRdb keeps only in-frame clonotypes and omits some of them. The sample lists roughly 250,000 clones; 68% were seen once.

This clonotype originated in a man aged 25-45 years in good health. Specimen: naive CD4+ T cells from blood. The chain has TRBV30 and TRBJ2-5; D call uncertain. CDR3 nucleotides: TGTGCCTGGAGGGAAGATCGCACCCAGTACTTC. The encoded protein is CAWREDRTQYF.